The sequence of this T cell receptor beta chain was determined in a study of blood T cell repertoires in COVID-19. The wider study: Whether acute or convalescent, the COVID-19 samples came from the United States, Italy and Spain.

This clone showed up just a few times. Profiled with immunoSEQ multiplex PCR; TCRdb holds only in-frame clones, not every one. The data show about 34,000 clones, about 74% seen once. Germline CDR1 reads SNHLY; CDR2 reads FYNNEI. Trimming shortened V by 3 bases and J by 0 bases, and 8 bases separated the two germline ends. The CDR3 covers 14 residues. This TCR came from a human donor in a cohort sampled during active COVID-19. The J gene is TRBJ1-1, the V gene TRBV2; no clear D gene. Sequenced: peripheral blood. This CDR3 reads CASSDGYLNTEAFF. The CDR3 DNA is TGTGCCAGCAGTGATGGTTACTTGAACACTGAAGCTTTCTTT.